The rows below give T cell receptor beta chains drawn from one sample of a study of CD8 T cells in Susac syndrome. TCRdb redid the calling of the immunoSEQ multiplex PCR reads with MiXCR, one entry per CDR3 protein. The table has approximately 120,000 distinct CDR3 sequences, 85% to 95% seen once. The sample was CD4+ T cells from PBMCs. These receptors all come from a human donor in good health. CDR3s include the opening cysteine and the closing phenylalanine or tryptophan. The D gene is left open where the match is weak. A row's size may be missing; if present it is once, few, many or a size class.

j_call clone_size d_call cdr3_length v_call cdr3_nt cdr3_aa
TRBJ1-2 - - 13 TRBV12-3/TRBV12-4 TGTGCCAGCAGTCTACAGGGTAACTATGGCTACACCTTC CASSLQGNYGYTF
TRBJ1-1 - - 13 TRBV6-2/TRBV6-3 TGTGCCAGCAGGGACAAACCGAACACTGAAGCTTTCTTT CASRDKPNTEAFF
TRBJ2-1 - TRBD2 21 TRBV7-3 TGTGCCAGCAGCCCTAGTGGGCTAGCGGGATCTCTTAGGGGCTCCTACAATGAGCAGTTCTTC CASSPSGLAGSLRGSYNEQFF
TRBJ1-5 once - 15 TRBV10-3 TGTGCCATCAGTGAGACCAGGGCTCGCAATCAGCCCCAGCATTTT CAISETRARNQPQHF
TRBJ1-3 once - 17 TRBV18 TGTGCCAGCTCACCCCAGGTGGTGTACGACTCTGGAAACACCATATATTTT CASSPQVVYDSGNTIYF
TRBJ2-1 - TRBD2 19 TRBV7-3 TGTGCCAGCAGCCACGGGACTAGCGGGAGGAGGACCGGTCGGGATGAGCAGTTCTTC CASSHGTSGRRTGRDEQFF
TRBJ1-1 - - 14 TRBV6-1 TGTGCCAGCAGTGCCTTCAGGGTCAACACTGAAGCTTTCTTT CASSAFRVNTEAFF
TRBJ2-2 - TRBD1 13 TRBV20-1 TGCAGTGCTCCGGACAGGGCCAAAGGGGAGCTGTTTTTT CSAPDRAKGELFF
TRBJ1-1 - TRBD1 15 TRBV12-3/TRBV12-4 TGTGCCAGCAGGGCACAGGGGGCGGTTGGAACTGAAGCTTTCTTT CASRAQGAVGTEAFF
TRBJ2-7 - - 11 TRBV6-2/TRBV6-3 TGTGCCAGCGCCTCGGGCTACGAGCAGTACTTC CASASGYEQYF